The source of this T cell receptor (beta chain) is a study of T cell responses to AZD1222 COVID-19 vaccine. The assay was immunoSEQ multiplex PCR, and TCRdb's table has in-frame clones only and misses some. The sample includes 140,000 to 150,000 clones, 92% of them seen just once. Trimming removed 3 bases from V and 5 bases from J; junction bases left unmatched: 5. Germline V gene lookup returns CDR1 MDHEN and CDR2 SYDVKM. The CDR3 sequence is 15 residues long. The receptor comes from an adult in good health. This specimen was peripheral blood, taken on day 0 of AZD1222 vaccination. The chain links TRBV28 to TRBJ2-1, with 9 nucleotides matching TRBD2. The CDR3, as DNA: TGTGCCAGCAGTTTCGGACTAGCGCAAGACAATGAGCAGTTCTTC. This gives the protein CASSFGLAQDNEQFF.